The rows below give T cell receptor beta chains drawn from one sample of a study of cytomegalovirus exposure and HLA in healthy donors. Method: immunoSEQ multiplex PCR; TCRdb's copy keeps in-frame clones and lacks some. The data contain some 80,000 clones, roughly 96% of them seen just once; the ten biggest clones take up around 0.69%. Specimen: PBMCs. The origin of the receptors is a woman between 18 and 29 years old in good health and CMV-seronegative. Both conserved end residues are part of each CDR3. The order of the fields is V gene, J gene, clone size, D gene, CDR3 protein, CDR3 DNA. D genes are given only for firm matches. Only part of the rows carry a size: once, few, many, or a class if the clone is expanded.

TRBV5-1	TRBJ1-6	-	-	CASSSTTPDNSPLHF	TGCGCCAGCAGCTCAACTACACCCGATAATTCACCCCTCCACTTT
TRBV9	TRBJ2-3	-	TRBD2	CASSGAGGAKTTDTQYF	TGTGCCAGCAGCGGCGCGGGGGGGGCCAAAACCACAGATACGCAGTATTTT
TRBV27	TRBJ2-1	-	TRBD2	CASSLRGLAAPYSYNEQFF	TGTGCCAGCAGTTTAAGGGGACTAGCGGCGCCTTACTCCTACAATGAGCAGTTCTTC
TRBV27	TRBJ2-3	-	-	CASSGGGDTQYF	TGTGCCAGCAGCGGAGGTGGAGATACGCAGTATTTT
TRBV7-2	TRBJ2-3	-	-	CASSYDRGTDTQYF	TGTGCCAGCAGTTACGATCGGGGCACAGATACGCAGTATTTT
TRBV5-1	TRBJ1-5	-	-	CASSLGYSSNQPQHF	TGCGCCAGCAGCTTGGGTTATTCTAGCAATCAGCCCCAGCATTTT
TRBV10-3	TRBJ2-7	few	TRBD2	CAISESPGLAAQYF	TGTGCCATCAGTGAGTCCCCGGGACTAGCGGCGCAGTACTTC
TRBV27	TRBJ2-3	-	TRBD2	CASSSAWGSTSGPEGDTQYF	TGTGCCAGCAGTTCTGCCTGGGGGTCGACTAGCGGCCCCGAGGGAGATACGCAGTATTTT
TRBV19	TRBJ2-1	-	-	CASSSSTTNSEQFF	TGTGCCAGTAGTTCTAGTACCACCAATAGTGAGCAGTTCTTC
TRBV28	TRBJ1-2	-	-	CASSFIYGYTF	TGTGCCAGCAGTTTTATCTATGGCTACACCTTC
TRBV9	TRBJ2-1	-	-	CASSYFRDSPGEQFF	TGTGCCAGCAGCTACTTCCGGGACTCCCCTGGAGAGCAGTTCTTC
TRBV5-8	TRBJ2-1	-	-	CASSLGAWGWGDYNEQFF	TGTGCCAGCAGCTTGGGTGCTTGGGGGTGGGGGGACTACAATGAGCAGTTCTTC
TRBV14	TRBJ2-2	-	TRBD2	CASSLTRTSGGPLVGELFF	TGTGCCAGCAGCCTAACCCGGACTAGCGGGGGGCCTTTGGTCGGGGAGCTGTTTTTT
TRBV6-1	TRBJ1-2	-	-	CASSEGTVNYGYTF	TGTGCCAGCAGTGAAGGGACAGTCAACTATGGCTACACCTTC
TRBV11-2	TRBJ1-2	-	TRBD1	CASSFGRGQNGYTF	TGTGCCAGCAGCTTTGGCAGGGGGCAAAATGGCTACACCTTC
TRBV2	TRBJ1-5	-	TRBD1	CASSGGQDNQPQHF	TGTGCCAGCAGTGGGGGACAGGATAATCAGCCCCAGCATTTT
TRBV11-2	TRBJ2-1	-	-	CASTTSEGSSYNEQFF	TGTGCCAGCACCACTAGTGAGGGTAGCTCCTACAATGAGCAGTTCTTC
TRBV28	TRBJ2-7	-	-	CASTLQSLSSYEQYF	TGTGCCAGCACCTTACAGAGTTTGAGCTCCTACGAGCAGTACTTC
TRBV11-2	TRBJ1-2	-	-	CASSHFKGAGRGYTF	TGTGCCAGCAGTCATTTCAAAGGAGCAGGGCGTGGCTACACCTTC
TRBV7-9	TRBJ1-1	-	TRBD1	CASSPTGANTEAFF	TGTGCCAGCAGCCCGACAGGGGCGAACACTGAAGCTTTCTTT
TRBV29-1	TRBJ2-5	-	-	CSVEPPVLRQETQYF	TGCAGCGTTGAACCCCCTGTTCTGAGGCAAGAGACCCAGTACTTC
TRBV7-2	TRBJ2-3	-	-	CASSLARDTQYF	TGTGCCAGCAGCTTAGCGCGAGATACGCAGTATTTT
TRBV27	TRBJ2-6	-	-	CASSLLRSSGANVLTF	TGTGCCAGCAGTTTACTCAGGTCCTCTGGGGCCAACGTCCTGACTTTC